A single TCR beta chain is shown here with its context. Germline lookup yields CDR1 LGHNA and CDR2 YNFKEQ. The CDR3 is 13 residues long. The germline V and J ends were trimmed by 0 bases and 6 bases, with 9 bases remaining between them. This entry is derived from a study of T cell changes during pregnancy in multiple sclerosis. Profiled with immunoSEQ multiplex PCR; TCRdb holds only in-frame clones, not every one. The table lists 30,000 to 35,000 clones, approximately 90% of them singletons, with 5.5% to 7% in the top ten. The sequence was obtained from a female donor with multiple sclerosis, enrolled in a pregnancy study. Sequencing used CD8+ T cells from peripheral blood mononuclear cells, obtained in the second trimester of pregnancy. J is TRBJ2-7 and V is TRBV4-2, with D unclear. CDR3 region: CASSQDSSSEQYF. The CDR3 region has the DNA TGTGCCAGCAGCCAAGACTCGAGTAGCGAGCAGTACTTC.